A single sample gave rise to the 15 T cell receptor beta chains below, sequenced in a study of T cells after yellow fever vaccination (dated by TCRdb to between 2018 and 2021). The protocol used for the library was 5' RACE. The data were produced on an Illumina HiSeq 2500. Using fastp at Q25 and MiXCR, TCRdb reprocessed the public reads and kept productive beta chains. Entries are consolidated by CDR3 protein sequence, retaining the most common genes and DNA. The sample includes about 370,000 distinct CDR3 sequences, with 9.5% to 13% observed a single time. Clones ranked in the top ten supply about 17% of the sample. The meaning of the sample's treatment or condition label: live attenuated yellow fever vaccine strain. The sample here was PBMCs, taken on the day of the first yellow fever vaccination. The origin of the receptors is a man aged 18-30 years who received the YFV17D yellow fever vaccine.

This sequence joins TRBV20-1 and TRBJ2-6, with D perhaps TRBD2 (6 bases). This CDR3 contains 14 residues. With 5 bases removed from V and 4 bases from J, the gap between germline ends came to 12 bases. Germline CDR1 reads DFQATT; CDR2 reads SNEGSKA (reference sequence). CDR3 sequence (DNA): TGCAGTGCTGAGCGGGCCTCCGGGGCCAACGTCCTGACTTTC. It yields the protein CSAERASGANVLTF.

In its sample, this clonotype was seen a few times. This sequence joins TRBV4-1 and TRBJ2-7; D is perhaps TRBD2 (6 bases). V shed 0 bases and J shed 1 base, with 10 bases lying between them. The CDR3 contains 15 residues. CDR1 is MGHRA and CDR2 is YSYEKL in the germline V gene. CDR3: CASSQEWGVSYEQYV. The CDR3, as DNA: TGCGCCAGCAGCCAAGAATGGGGGGTTTCCTACGAGCAGTACGTC.

The sample holds a few counts of this clonotype. The chain uses TRBV6-2 or TRBV6-3 and TRBJ1-2; no definite D call. The CDR3 has 12 amino acids. CDR1 MNHEY and CDR2 SVGEGT come from the germline V gene. Trimming removed 4 bases at V and 8 bases at J, with 11 bases between. CDR3 amino acids: CASSFSDLGYTF. CDR3 DNA sequence: TGTGCCAGCAGTTTCTCGGACCTGGGCTACACCTTC.

This clonotype was observed a few times. The V call is TRBV3-1, the J call TRBJ1-1; 7 nucleotides agree with TRBD1. Germline V gene lookup returns CDR1 LGHDT and CDR2 YNNKEL (reference sequence). The junction had 4 bases not matched to a gene; V was cut back by 8 bases and J by 4 bases. The CDR3 is made up of 12 amino acids. The CDR3 nucleotides are TGTGCCAGCGGACAGGCGGCCACTGAAGCTTTCTTT. Encoded protein: CASGQAATEAFF.

The chain joins TRBV6-2 or TRBV6-3 to TRBJ1-1; D uncertain. Germline V gives CDR1 MNHEY, CDR2 SVGEGT. V dropped 4 bases and J dropped 8 bases, with 20 bases sitting between them. The CDR3 has 15 amino acids. The CDR3 sequence is CASSSFQTGKPEAFF. The CDR3 DNA reads TGTGCCAGCAGTTCCTTCCAGACGGGGAAACCCGAAGCTTTCTTT.

This CDR3 reads CAITQGSGRNTEAFF. The CDR3 DNA follows: TGTGCCATCACCCAGGGGTCGGGAAGGAACACTGAAGCTTTCTTT. This chain joins TRBV10-3 and TRBJ1-1; tentative D call: TRBD1 (6 bases). Trimming shortened V by 7 bases and J by 1 base, and 16 bases separated the two germline ends. This CDR3 spans 15 amino acids. Germline loops: CDR1 ENHRY, CDR2 SYGVKD.

This clonotype was seen more than once but under ten times. The genes are TRBV29-1 and TRBJ2-7, with no clear D. CDR3 length equals 13 residues. CDR1 is SQVTM and CDR2 is ANQGSEA in the germline V gene. Trimming took off 0 bases at V and 2 bases at J, with 8 bases between the two ends. CDR3 region: CSVEDGSTYEQYF. CDR3 bases: TGCAGCGTTGAAGATGGGTCAACCTACGAGCAGTACTTC.

In this sample, this clonotype turned up a few times. This sequence joins TRBV5-1 and TRBJ1-6, with 7 bases lining up with TRBD1. This CDR3 has 13 amino acids. Trimming took 5 bases from V and 8 from J; bases not matched to a gene: 4. Germline V lookup: CDR1 SGHRS, CDR2 YFSETQ. CDR3 residues: CASRQGMDSPLHF. The CDR3, as DNA: TGCGCCAGCAGACAGGGGATGGATTCACCCCTCCACTTT.

Here the CDR3 reads CSARDFEGLAETYNEQFF. DNA of the CDR3: TGCAGTGCTAGAGATTTCGAAGGTCTAGCGGAGACCTACAATGAGCAGTTCTTC. The V and J genes are TRBV20-1 and TRBJ2-1, with 7 bases identical to TRBD2. V shed 0 bases, J shed 2 bases, and the junction held 13 bases outside the gene matches. CDR1 and CDR2 (germline): DFQATT, SNEGSKA (reference sequence). The CDR3 sequence is 18 residues long.

This clonotype was seen a few times. The J gene is TRBJ2-5, the V gene TRBV5-6; 12 nucleotides agree with TRBD2. V was clipped by 4 bases and J by 3 bases; unmatched bases: 7. The germline CDR1 and CDR2 sequences are SGHDT and YYEEEE. The CDR3 extends over 16 amino acids. The CDR3 sequence: CASSVTSGGYKETQYF. DNA for the CDR3: TGTGCCAGCAGCGTGACTAGCGGGGGATATAAAGAGACCCAGTACTTC.

This clonotype has just a few counts. This chain connects TRBV7-8 to TRBJ1-2; D unclear. This CDR3 has 15 amino acids. Germline CDR1 SGHVS, CDR2 FQNEAQ. The V end was cut by 6 bases, the J end by 1 base, with 15 bases between. CDR3 amino acids: CASRDRAGGNYGYTF. CDR3 nucleotides: TGTGCCAGCAGGGATAGGGCTGGCGGTAACTATGGCTACACCTTC.

This clonotype was seen only a few times. This sequence joins TRBV15 and TRBJ2-2; 8 nucleotides agree with TRBD1. Germline assignment: CDR1 LNHNV and CDR2 YYDKDF (reference sequence). The CDR3 contains 13 residues. Trimming took 3 bases from V and 9 from J; bases not matched to a gene: 3. The CDR3 DNA sequence: TGTGCCACCAGCAGGGACAGGGTTCGGGAGCTGTTTTTT. Translating gives CATSRDRVRELFF.

This clonotype was seen a few times. The V call is TRBV5-8, the J call TRBJ2-3; 12 bases map to TRBD2. The CDR3 is 17 amino acids. The V gene end was trimmed by 0 bases and the J gene end by 9 bases; junction bases not matched to a gene: 11. Germline-derived CDR1 and CDR2 are SGHTS and YDEGEE. This CDR3 is CASSLATSGGPQGTQYF. Here the CDR3 DNA reads TGTGCCAGCAGCTTGGCCACTAGCGGGGGGCCACAGGGAACGCAGTATTTT.

This clonotype was found a few times. This rearrangement joins TRBV5-4 to TRBJ2-2; the match to TRBD1 covers 8 bases. Germline V lookup: CDR1 SGHNT, CDR2 YYREEE (reference sequence). CDR3 length: 17 amino acids. Trimming at V came to 4 bases and at J to 8 bases, leaving 16 bases not matched to a gene. The CDR3 protein is CASSTVPGQVLWGELFF. The CDR3 nucleotides read TGTGCCAGCAGCACAGTACCGGGACAGGTGTTGTGGGGGGAGCTGTTTTTT.

The rearrangement links TRBV27 to TRBJ2-1; 7 nucleotides agree with TRBD1. V gave up 2 bases and J gave up 3 bases; unmatched junction bases: 1. Germline-derived CDR1 and CDR2 are MNHEY and SMNVEV (reference sequence). The CDR3 is 14 residues long. The CDR3 bases are TGTGCCAGCAGTTTAGACAGGGTCTACAATGAGCAGTTCTTC. Its translation: CASSLDRVYNEQFF.